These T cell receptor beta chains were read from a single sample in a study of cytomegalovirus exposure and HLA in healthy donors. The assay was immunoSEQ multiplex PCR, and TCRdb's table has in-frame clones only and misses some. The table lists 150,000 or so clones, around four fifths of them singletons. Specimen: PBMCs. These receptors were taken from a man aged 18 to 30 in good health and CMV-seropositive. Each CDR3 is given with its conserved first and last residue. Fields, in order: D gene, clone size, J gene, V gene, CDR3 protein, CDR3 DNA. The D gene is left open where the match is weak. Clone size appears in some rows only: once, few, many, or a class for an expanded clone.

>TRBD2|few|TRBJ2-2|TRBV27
CASTLRVAGRAGELFF
TGTGCCAGCACATTAAGGGTTGCGGGGAGGGCCGGGGAGCTGTTTTTT
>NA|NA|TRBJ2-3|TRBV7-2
CASSLGGTSTDTQYF
TGTGCCAGCAGCTTAGGAGGGACTAGCACAGATACGCAGTATTTT
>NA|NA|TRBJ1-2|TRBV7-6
CASSLGAGSSHDGYTF
TGTGCCAGCAGCTTAGGTGCAGGGTCGAGCCACGATGGCTACACCTTC
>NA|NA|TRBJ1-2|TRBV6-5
CASSALQGRNYGYTF
TGTGCCAGCAGCGCACTCCAGGGTCGGAACTATGGCTACACCTTC
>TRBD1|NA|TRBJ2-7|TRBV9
CASSGTGTGSYEQYF
TGTGCCAGCAGCGGTACCGGGACAGGAAGCTACGAGCAGTACTTC
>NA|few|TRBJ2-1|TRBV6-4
CASSPSGAINEQFF
TGTGCCAGCAGCCCTAGTGGGGCGATCAATGAGCAGTTCTTC
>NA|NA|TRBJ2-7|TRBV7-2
CASSYGGYEQYF
TGTGCCAGCAGCTATGGAGGGTACGAGCAGTACTTC
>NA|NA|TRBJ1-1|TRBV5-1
CASSLGQGNMNTEAFF
TGCGCCAGCAGCTTGGGGCAGGGGAACATGAACACTGAAGCTTTCTTT
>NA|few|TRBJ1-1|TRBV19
CASSTPGRGSEAFF
TGTGCCAGTAGTACCCCAGGCAGGGGAAGTGAAGCTTTCTTT
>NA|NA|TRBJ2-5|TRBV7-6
CASSSNRGERWETQYF
TGTGCCAGCAGCTCCAATCGCGGGGAACGTTGGGAGACCCAGTACTTC
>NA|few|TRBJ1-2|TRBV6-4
CASSDSDRTAGGYTF
TGTGCCAGCAGTGACTCCGACAGGACAGCGGGAGGCTACACCTTC
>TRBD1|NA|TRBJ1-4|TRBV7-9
CASSLGQGDEKLFF
TGTGCCAGCAGCTTAGGACAGGGTGACGAAAAACTGTTTTTT
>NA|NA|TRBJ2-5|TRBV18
CASSPAWDGRETQYF
TGTGCCAGCTCACCAGCCTGGGACGGGAGAGAGACCCAGTACTTC
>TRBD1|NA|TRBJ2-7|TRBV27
CASSTGDRGRYEQYF
TGTGCCAGCAGTACCGGGGACAGGGGCAGGTACGAGCAGTACTTC
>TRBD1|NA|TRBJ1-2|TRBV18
CASSPLTGVQANYGYTF
TGTGCCAGCTCACCTTTGACAGGGGTTCAAGCTAACTATGGCTACACCTTC
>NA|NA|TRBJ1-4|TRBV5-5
CASSLGTTTNEKLFF
TGTGCCAGCAGCTTGGGCACTACAACTAATGAAAAACTGTTTTTT
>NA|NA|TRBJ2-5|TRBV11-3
CASSLAGGTQYF
TGTGCCAGCAGCTTGGCGGGTGGTACCCAGTACTTC
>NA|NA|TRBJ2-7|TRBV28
CASASGGGNSYEQYF
TGTGCCAGTGCATCTGGAGGCGGGAACTCCTACGAGCAGTACTTC
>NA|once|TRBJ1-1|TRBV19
CASSISPSTEAFF
TGTGCCAGTAGTATAAGCCCTAGCACTGAAGCTTTCTTT
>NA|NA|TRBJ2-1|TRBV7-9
CASTTSSGGLLGQFF
TGTGCCAGCACCACATCTAGTGGGGGCCTCTTAGGGCAGTTCTTC
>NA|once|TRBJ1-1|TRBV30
CAWSPGGRGVTEAFF
TGTGCCTGGAGCCCTGGGGGCAGGGGAGTCACTGAAGCTTTCTTT
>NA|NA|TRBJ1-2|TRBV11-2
CASSLVSGNYGYSF
TGTGCCAGCAGCTTAGTTTCAGGGAACTATGGCTACTCCTTC
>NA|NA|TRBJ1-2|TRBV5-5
CASSSSARNDHYGYTF
TGTGCCAGCAGCTCCTCGGCCAGGAATGATCACTATGGCTACACCTTC
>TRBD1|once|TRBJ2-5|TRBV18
CASSPSDRVGETQYF
TGTGCCAGCTCACCATCAGACAGGGTGGGAGAGACCCAGTACTTC
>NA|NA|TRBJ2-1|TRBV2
CASSEAGTPLGFF
TGTGCCAGCAGTGAAGCTGGGACACCTTTGGGGTTCTTC
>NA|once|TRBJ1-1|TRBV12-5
CASGFPRALAFF
TGTGCTAGTGGTTTCCCCAGGGCCTTGGCTTTCTTT
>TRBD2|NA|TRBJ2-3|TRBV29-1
CSVGGGTLNLHFTDTQYF
TGCAGCGTTGGGGGGGGGACTCTAAACCTTCATTTCACAGATACGCAGTATTTT
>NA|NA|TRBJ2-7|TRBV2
CASSEQAGRSYEQYF
TGTGCCAGCAGTGAACAGGCAGGCCGATCCTACGAGCAGTACTTC
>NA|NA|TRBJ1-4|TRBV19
CASSIRGSDPSWEKLFF
TGTGCCAGTAGTATCCGGGGATCAGACCCAAGTTGGGAAAAACTGTTTTTT
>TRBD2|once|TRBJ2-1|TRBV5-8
CASSLEVGGYNEQFF
TGTGCCAGCAGCTTGGAGGTGGGGGGGTACAATGAGCAGTTCTTC
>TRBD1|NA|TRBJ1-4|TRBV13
CASSLGTGNEKLFF
TGTGCCAGCAGCTTAGGGACAGGGAATGAAAAACTGTTTTTT
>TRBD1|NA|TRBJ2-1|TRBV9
CASSIQTGTGDNEQFF
TGTGCCAGCAGCATCCAAACCGGGACAGGAGACAATGAGCAGTTCTTC
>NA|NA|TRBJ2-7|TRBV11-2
CASSLSVGMSSYEQYF
TGTGCCAGCAGCTTATCGGTCGGGATGAGCTCCTACGAGCAGTACTTC
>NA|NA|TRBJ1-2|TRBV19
CASSPRVLGSYGYTF
TGTGCCAGTAGTCCCAGGGTTTTAGGGTCGTATGGCTACACCTTC
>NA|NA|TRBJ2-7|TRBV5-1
CASSLGRDDEQYF
TGCGCCAGCAGCTTGGGCAGGGATGACGAGCAGTACTTC
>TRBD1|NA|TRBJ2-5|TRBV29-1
CSLKGGQGARETQYF
TGCAGCTTAAAAGGAGGTCAGGGGGCTAGGGAGACCCAGTACTTC
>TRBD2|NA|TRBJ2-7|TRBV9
CASSVGEGRSYEQYF
TGTGCCAGCAGCGTCGGGGAGGGCAGGTCCTACGAGCAGTACTTC
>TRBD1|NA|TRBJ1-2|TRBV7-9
CASSLQGDYGYTF
TGTGCCAGCAGCCTACAGGGGGACTATGGCTACACCTTC
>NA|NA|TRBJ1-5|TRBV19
CASTQGRSVVNQPQHF
TGTGCCAGTACCCAGGGTCGGAGTGTGGTCAATCAGCCCCAGCATTTT
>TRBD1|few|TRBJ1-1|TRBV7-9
CASSLEGAGTEAFF
TGTGCCAGCAGCTTAGAGGGGGCTGGCACTGAAGCTTTCTTT
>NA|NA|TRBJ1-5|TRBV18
CASSLRQQSNQPQHF
TGTGCCAGCTCACTCCGACAGCAGAGCAATCAGCCCCAGCATTTT
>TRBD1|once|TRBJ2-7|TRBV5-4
CASSSGPLQGGNHYEQYF
TGTGCCAGCAGCTCGGGACCTCTACAGGGGGGAAACCATTACGAGCAGTACTTC
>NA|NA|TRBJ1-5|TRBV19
CASKTGLQPQHF
TGTGCCAGTAAAACAGGGCTTCAGCCCCAGCATTTT
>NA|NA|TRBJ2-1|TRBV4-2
CASSQDGQSRGNEQFF
TGTGCCAGCAGCCAAGATGGGCAGAGTAGAGGGAATGAGCAGTTCTTC
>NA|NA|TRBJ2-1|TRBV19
CASSISSPEEQFF
TGTGCCAGTAGTATTTCTAGTCCTGAAGAGCAGTTCTTC
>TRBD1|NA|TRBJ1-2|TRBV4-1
CASSQERFGQGYGYTF
TGCGCCAGCAGCCAAGAGCGTTTTGGACAGGGGTATGGCTACACCTTC
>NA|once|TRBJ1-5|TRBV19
CASSRWDQPQHF
TGTGCCAGTTCGCGGTGGGATCAGCCCCAGCATTTT
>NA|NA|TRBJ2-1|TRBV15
CASRWGGVNEQFF
TGTGCCTCACGGTGGGGGGGCGTGAATGAGCAGTTCTTC
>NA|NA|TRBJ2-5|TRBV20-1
CSATFETQYF
TGCAGTGCTACCTTCGAGACCCAGTACTTC
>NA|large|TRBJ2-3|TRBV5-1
CASSLGQSTDTQYF
TGCGCCAGCAGCTTGGGACAGAGCACAGATACGCAGTATTTT
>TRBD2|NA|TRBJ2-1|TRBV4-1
CASRTSGSYGEQFF
TGCGCCAGCAGGACTAGCGGGAGTTACGGTGAGCAGTTCTTC